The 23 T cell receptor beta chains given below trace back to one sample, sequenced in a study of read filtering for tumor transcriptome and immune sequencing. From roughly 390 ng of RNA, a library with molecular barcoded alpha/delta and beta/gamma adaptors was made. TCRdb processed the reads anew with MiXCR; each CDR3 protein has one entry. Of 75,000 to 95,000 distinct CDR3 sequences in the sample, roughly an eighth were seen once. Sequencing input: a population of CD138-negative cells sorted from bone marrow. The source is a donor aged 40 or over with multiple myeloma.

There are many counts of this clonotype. The CDR3 region is CASTLAGGPEGANVLTF. The CDR3 DNA sequence: TGTGCCAGCACCCTAGCGGGAGGGCCGGAAGGGGCCAACGTCCTGACTTTC. This sequence joins TRBV6-2 or TRBV6-3 and TRBJ2-6; 12 nucleotides align to TRBD2. The germline gives CDR1 MNHEY, CDR2 SVGEGT. The trim removed 7 bases at V and 4 bases at J, leaving 8 bases unmatched. CDR3 length: 17 residues.

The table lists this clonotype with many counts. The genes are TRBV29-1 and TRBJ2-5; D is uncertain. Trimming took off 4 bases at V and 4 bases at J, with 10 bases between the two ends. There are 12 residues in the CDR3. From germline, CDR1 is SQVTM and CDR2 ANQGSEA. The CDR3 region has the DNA TGCAGCGTTGGTGACCTGGGAGAGACCCAGTACTTC. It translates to CSVGDLGETQYF. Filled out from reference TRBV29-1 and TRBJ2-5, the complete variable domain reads SAVISQKPSRDICQRGTSLTIQCQVDSQVTMMFWYRQQPGQSLTLIATANQGSEATYESGFVIDKFPISRPNLTFSTLTVSNMSPEDSSIYLCSVGDLGETQYFGPGTRLLVL.

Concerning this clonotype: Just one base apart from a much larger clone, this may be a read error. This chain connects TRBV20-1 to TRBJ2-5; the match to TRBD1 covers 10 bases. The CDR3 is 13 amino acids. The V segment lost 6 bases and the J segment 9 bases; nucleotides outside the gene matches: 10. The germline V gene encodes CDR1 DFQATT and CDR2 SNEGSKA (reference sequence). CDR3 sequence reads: CSAPDRGFEAQYF. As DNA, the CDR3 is TGCAGTGCGCCGGACAGGGGGTTTGAGGCCCAGTACTTC.

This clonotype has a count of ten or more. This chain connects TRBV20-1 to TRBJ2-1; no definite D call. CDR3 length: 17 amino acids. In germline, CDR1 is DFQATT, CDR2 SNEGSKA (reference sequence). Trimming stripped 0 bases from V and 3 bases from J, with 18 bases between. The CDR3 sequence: CSARDLDRGSGYNEQFF. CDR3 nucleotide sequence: TGCAGTGCTAGAGATTTGGACCGAGGCAGTGGCTACAATGAGCAGTTCTTC.

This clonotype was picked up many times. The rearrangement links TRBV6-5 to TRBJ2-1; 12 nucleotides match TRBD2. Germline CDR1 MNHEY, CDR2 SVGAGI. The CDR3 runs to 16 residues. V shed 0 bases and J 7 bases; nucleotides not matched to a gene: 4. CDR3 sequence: CASSYSSSGRGNEQFF. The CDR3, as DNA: TGTGCCAGCAGTTACTCCTCTAGCGGGAGGGGTAATGAGCAGTTCTTC.

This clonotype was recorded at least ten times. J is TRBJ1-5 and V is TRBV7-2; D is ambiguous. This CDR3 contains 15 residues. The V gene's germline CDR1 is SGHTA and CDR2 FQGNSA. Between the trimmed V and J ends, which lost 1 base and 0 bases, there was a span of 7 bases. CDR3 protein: CASSLGLYSNQPQHF. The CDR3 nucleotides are TGTGCCAGCAGCTTAGGGCTTTATAGCAATCAGCCCCAGCATTTT.

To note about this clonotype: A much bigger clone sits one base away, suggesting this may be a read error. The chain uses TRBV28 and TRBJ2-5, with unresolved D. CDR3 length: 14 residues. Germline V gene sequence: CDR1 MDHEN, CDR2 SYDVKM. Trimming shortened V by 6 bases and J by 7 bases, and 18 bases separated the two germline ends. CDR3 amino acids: CASRPRTVGLTQYF. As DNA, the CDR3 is TGTGCCAGCAGACCCAGGACCGTCGGGTTGACCCAGTACTTC.

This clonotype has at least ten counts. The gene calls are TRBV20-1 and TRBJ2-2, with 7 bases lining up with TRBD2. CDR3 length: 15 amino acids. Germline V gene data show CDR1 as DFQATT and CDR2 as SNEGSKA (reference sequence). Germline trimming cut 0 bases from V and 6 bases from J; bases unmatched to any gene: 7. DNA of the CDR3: TGCAGTGCTAGAGATTCAACAGCGGGACCCGGGGAGCTGTTTTTT. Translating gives CSARDSTAGPGELFF.

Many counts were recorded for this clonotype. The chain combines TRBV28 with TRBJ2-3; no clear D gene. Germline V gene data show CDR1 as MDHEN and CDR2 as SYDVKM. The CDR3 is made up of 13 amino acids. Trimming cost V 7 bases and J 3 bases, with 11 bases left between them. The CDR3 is CASNGWPTDTQYF. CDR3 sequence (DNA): TGTGCCAGCAACGGTTGGCCAACAGATACGCAGTATTTT.

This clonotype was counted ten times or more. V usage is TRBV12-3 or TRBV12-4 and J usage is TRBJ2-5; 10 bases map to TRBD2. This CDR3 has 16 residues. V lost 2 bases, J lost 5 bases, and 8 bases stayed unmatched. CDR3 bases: TGTGCCAGCAGTTTAACCAGCGGGAGGGCCTCGGAGACCCAGTACTTC. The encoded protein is CASSLTSGRASETQYF.

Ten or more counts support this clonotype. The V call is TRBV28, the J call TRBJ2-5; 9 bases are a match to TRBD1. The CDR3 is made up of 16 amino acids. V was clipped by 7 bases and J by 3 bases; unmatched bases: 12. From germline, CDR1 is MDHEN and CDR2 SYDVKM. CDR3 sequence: CASTPAPGTGKETQYF. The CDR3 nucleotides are TGTGCCAGCACCCCGGCCCCCGGGACAGGGAAAGAGACCCAGTACTTC. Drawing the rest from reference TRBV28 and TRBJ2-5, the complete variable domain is DVKVTQSSRYLVKRTGEKVFLECVQDMDHENMFWYRQDPGLGLRLIYFSYDVKMKEKGDIPEGYSVSREKKERFSLILESASTNQTSMYLCASTPAPGTGKETQYFGPGTRLLVL.

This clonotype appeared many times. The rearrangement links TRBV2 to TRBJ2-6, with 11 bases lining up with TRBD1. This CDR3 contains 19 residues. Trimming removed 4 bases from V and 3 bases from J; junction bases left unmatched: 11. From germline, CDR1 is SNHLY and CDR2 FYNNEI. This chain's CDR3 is CASSVRGGQGAFGANVLTF. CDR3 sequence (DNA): TGTGCCAGCAGTGTTCGCGGAGGACAGGGGGCCTTTGGGGCCAACGTCCTGACTTTC.

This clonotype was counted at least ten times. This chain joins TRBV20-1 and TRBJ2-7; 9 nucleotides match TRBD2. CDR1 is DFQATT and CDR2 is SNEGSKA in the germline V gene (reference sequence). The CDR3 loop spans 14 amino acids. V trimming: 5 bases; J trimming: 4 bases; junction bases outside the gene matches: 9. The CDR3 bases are TGCAGTGCTCAACGTAGCGGGAGTCAATACGAGCAGTACTTC. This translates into CSAQRSGSQYEQYF.

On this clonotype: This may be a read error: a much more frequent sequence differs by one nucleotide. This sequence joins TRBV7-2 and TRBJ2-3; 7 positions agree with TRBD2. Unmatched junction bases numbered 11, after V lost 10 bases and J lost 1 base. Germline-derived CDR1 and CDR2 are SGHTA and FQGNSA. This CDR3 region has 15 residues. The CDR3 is CANQPSGSGTDTQYF. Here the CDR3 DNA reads TGTGCCAACCAGCCTAGCGGTTCTGGCACAGATACGCAGTATTTT.

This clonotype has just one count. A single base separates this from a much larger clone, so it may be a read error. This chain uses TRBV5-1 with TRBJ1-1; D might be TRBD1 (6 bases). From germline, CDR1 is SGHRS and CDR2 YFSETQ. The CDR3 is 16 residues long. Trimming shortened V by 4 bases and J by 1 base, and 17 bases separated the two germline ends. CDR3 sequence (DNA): TGCGCCAGCAGCGAGGACTCTACAGGGTGGAACACTGAAGCTTTCTTT. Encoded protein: CASSEDSTGWNTEAFF.

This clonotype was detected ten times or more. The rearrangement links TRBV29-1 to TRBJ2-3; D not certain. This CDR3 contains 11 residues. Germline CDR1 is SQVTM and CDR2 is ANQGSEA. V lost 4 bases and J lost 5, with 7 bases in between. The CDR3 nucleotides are TGCAGCGTTGCGATAAGAGATACGCAGTATTTT. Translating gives CSVAIRDTQYF.

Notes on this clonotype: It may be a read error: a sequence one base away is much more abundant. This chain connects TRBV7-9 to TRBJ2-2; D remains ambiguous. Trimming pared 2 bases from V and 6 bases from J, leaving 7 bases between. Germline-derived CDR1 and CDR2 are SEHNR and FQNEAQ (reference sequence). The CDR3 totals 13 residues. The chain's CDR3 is CASSLRTSGELFF. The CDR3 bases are TGTGCCAGCAGCTTACGAACGTCCGGGGAGCTGTTTTTT. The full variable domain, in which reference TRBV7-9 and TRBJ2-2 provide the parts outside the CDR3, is DTGVSQNPRHKITKRGQNVTFRCDPISEHNRLYWYRQTLGQGPEFLTYFQNEAQLEKSRLLSDRFSAERPKGSFSTLEIQRTEQGDSAMYLCASSLRTSGELFFGEGSRLTVL.

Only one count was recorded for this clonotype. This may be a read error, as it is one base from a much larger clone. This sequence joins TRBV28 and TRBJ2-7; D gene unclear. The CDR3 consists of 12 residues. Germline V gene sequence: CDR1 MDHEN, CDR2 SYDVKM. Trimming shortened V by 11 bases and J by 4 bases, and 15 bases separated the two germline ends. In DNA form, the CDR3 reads TGTGCCGGCATTTCCCAAGAGTACGAGCAGTACTTC. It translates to CAGISQEYEQYF.

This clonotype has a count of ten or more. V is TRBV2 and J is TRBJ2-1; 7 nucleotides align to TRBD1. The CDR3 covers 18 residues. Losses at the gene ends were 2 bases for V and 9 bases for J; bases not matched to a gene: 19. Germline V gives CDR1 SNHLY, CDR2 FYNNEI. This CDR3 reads CASSETPALLPHRGEQFF. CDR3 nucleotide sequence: TGTGCCAGCAGTGAAACCCCTGCTTTACTTCCCCACAGGGGTGAGCAGTTCTTC.

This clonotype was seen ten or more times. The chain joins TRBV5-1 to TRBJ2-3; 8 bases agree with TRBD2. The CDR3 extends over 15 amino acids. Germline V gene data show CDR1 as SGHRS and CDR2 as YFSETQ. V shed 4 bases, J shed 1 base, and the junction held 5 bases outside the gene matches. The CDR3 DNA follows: TGCGCCAGCAGCGTGGGACTAGGGGGCACAGATACGCAGTATTTT. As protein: CASSVGLGGTDTQYF.

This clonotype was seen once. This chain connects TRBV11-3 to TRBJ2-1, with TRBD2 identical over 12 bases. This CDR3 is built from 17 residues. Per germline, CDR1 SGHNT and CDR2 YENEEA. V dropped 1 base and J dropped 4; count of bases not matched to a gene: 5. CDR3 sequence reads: CASSLGLAGGGYNEQFF. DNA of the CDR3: TGTGCCAGCAGCTTAGGGCTAGCGGGGGGGGGTTACAATGAGCAGTTCTTC.

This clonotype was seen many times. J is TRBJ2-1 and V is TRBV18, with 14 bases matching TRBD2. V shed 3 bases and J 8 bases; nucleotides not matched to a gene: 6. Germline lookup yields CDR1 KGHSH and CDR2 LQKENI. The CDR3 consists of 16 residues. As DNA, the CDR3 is TGTGCCAGCTCACCGCGACTAGCGGGAGGGATGGATGAGCAGTTCTTC. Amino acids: CASSPRLAGGMDEQFF.

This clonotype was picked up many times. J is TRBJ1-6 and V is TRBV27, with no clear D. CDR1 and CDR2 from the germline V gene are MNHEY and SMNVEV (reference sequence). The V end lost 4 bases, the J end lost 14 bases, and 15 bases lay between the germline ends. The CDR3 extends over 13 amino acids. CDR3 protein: CASSSVREAALHF. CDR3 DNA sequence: TGTGCCAGCAGTTCAGTCCGGGAGGCGGCCCTCCACTTT.